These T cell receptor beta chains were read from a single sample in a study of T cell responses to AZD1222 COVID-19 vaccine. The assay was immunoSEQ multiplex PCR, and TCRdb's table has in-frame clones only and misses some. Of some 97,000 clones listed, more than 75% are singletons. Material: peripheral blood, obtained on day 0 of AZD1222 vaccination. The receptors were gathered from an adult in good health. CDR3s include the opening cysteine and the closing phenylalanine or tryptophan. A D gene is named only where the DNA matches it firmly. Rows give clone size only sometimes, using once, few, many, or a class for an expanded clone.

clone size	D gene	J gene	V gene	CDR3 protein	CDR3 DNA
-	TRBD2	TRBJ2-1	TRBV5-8	CASSPGGGRALNEQFF	TGTGCCAGCAGCCCTGGTGGCGGGAGGGCCCTTAATGAGCAGTTCTTC
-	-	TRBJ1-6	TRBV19	CASSISPDGYNSPLHF	TGTGCCAGTAGTATATCACCGGACGGGTATAATTCACCCCTCCACTTT
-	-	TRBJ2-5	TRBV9	CASSVGVTEGETQYF	TGTGCCAGCAGCGTAGGGGTGACAGAGGGAGAGACCCAGTACTTC
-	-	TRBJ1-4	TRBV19	CASSTGAGTPNEKLFF	TGTGCCAGTAGTACAGGGGCCGGAACACCTAATGAAAAACTGTTTTTT
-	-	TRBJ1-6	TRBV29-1	CSVRGRAVDSPLHF	TGCAGCGTTCGTGGCAGGGCTGTTGATTCACCCCTCCACTTT
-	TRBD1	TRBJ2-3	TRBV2	CASRTTGVDTQYF	TGTGCCAGCAGAACGACAGGGGTAGATACGCAGTATTTT
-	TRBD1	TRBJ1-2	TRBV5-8	CASSLVGDRTNYGYTF	TGTGCCAGCAGCTTGGTTGGGGACAGGACTAACTATGGCTACACCTTC
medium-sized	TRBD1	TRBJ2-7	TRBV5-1	CASSLLSGTGRTGEQYF	TGCGCCAGCAGCCTATTGTCCGGGACAGGGAGGACGGGCGAGCAGTACTTC
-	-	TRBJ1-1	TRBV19	CASSPSREMNTEAFF	TGTGCCAGTAGTCCCTCCCGGGAGATGAACACTGAAGCTTTCTTT
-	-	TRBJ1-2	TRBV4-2	CASSQAPGTQSYGYTF	TGTGCCAGCAGCCAAGCTCCCGGGACTCAAAGTTATGGCTACACCTTC
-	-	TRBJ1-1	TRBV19	CASRAGAEAFF	TGTGCCAGTAGGGCAGGTGCTGAAGCTTTCTTT
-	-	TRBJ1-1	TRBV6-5	CASSSKSTRVGRF	TGTGCCAGCAGTTCCAAGAGTACCAGGGTGGGGAGGTTT
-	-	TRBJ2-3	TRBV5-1	CASSSIAGAHTDTQYF	TGCGCCAGCAGCTCCATAGCCGGGGCGCACACAGATACGCAGTATTTT
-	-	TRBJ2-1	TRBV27	CASSLPGNEQFF	TGTGCCAGCAGTCTCCCGGGGAATGAGCAGTTCTTC
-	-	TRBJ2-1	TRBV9	CASSVGRENEQFF	TGTGCCAGCAGCGTAGGCAGGGAGAATGAGCAGTTCTTC
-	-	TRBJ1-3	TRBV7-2	CASSVAPDSTGNTIYF	TGTGCCAGCAGCGTAGCCCCGGACAGTACAGGAAACACCATATATTTT
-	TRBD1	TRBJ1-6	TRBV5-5	CASSLVTGGRTNSPLHF	TGTGCCAGCAGCTTGGTTACAGGGGGCCGCACTAATTCACCCCTCCACTTT
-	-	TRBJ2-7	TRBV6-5	CASSYEAASSYEQYF	TGTGCCAGCAGTTACGAGGCGGCAAGCTCCTACGAGCAGTACTTC
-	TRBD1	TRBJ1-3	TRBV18	CASSPPGTASGNTIYF	TGTGCCAGCTCACCTCCGGGGACAGCCTCTGGAAACACCATATATTTT
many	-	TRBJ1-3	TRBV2	CASSQDVGNTIYF	TGTGCCAGCAGTCAGGACGTCGGAAACACCATATATTTT
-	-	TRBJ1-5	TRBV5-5	CASSTPGSGQPQHF	TGTGCCAGCAGCACTCCAGGGTCCGGTCAGCCCCAGCATTTT
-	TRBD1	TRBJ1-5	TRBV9	CASSVDATGAQPQHF	TGTGCCAGCAGCGTCGACGCCACAGGGGCCCAGCCCCAGCATTTT
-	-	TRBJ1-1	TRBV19	CASSIRPTRTEAFF	TGTGCCAGTAGTATCCGACCGACGAGGACTGAAGCTTTCTTT
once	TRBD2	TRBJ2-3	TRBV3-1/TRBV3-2	CASSQDPLAGPTDTQYF	TGTGCCAGCAGCCAAGATCCCCTAGCGGGCCCGACAGATACGCAGTATTTT
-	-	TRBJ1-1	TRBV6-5	CASSSGTEAFF	TGTGCCAGCAGTTCGGGGACTGAAGCTTTCTTT
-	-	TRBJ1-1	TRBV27	CASSESRLLNTEAFF	TGTGCCAGCAGCGAATCCCGACTCCTGAACACTGAAGCTTTCTTT
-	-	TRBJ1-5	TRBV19	CASLDRPVSNQPQHF	TGTGCCAGCCTCGACAGACCCGTCAGCAATCAGCCCCAGCATTTT
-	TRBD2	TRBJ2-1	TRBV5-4	CASSSGGGSYNEQFF	TGTGCCAGCAGCTCGGGGGGGGGCTCCTACAATGAGCAGTTCTTC
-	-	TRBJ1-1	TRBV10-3	CAISAGLGNTEAFF	TGTGCCATCAGCGCAGGGTTGGGTAACACTGAAGCTTTCTTT
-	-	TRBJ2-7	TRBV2	CASGEESQYEQYF	TGTGCCAGCGGGGAGGAGTCGCAGTACGAGCAGTACTTC
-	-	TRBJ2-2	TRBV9	CASSADITGELFF	TGTGCCAGCAGCGCGGACATTACCGGGGAGCTGTTTTTT
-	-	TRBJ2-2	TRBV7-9	CASSFAETLTGELFF	TGTGCCAGCAGCTTTGCCGAGACTCTCACCGGGGAGCTGTTTTTT
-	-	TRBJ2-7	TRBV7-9	CASRRGGNIFEQYF	TGTGCCAGCAGGCGCGGCGGGAATATTTTCGAGCAGTACTTC
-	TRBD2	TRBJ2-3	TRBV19	CASSTGLAGVGDTQYF	TGTGCCAGTAGTACGGGACTAGCGGGAGTAGGGGATACGCAGTATTTT
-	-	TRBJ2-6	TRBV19	CASSKDPGANVLTF	TGTGCCAGTAGTAAGGACCCCGGGGCCAACGTCCTGACTTTC
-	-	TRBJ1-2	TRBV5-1	CASSPSIGAANYGYTF	TGCGCCAGCAGCCCCTCGATCGGGGCGGCTAACTATGGCTACACCTTC
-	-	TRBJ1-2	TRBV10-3	CAISDYQGRYGYTF	TGTGCCATCAGTGACTACCAGGGTCGCTATGGCTACACCTTC
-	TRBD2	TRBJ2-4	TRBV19	CASSPIAGVAKNIQYF	TGTGCCAGTAGTCCAATAGCGGGAGTAGCAAAAAACATTCAGTACTTC
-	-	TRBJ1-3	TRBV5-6	CASSGSGGRISGNTIYF	TGTGCCAGCAGCGGGAGCGGGGGCCGGATCTCTGGAAACACCATATATTTT
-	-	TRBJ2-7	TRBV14	CASSHLEASYEQYF	TGTGCCAGCAGCCACCTAGAGGCGTCCTACGAGCAGTACTTC
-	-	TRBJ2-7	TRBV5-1	CASSLSPRYEQYF	TGCGCCAGCAGCTTGTCCCCTCGGTACGAGCAGTACTTC
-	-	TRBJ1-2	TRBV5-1	CASSLGADRNGYTF	TGCGCCAGCAGCTTGGGTGCGGACAGAAATGGCTACACCTTC
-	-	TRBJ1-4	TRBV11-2	CASSPDGGTGEKLFF	TGTGCCAGCAGCCCCGACGGGGGGACCGGTGAAAAACTGTTTTTT
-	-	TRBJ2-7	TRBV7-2	CASSLDGSSYEQYF	TGTGCCAGCAGCCTGGATGGGAGCTCCTACGAGCAGTACTTC
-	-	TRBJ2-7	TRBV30	CAWSWWQGSSRRLLYEQYF	TGTGCCTGGAGTTGGTGGCAGGGATCGTCGCGGCGGTTGCTCTACGAGCAGTACTTC
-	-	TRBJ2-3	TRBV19	CASSWAWGTDTQNF	-